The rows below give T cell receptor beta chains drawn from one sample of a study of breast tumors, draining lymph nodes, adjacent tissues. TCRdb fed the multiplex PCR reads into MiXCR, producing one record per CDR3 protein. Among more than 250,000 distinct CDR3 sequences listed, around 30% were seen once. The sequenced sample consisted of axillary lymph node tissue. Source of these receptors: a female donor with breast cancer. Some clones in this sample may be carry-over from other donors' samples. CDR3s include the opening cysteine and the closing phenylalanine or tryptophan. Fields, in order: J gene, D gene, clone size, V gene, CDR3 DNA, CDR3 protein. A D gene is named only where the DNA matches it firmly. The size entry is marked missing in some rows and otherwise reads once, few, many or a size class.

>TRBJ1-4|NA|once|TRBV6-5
TGTGCCAGCAGGCAACTAGCGGGAGGGCACGATGAAAAACTGTTTTTT
CASRQLAGGHDEKLFF
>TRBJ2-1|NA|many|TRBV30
TGTGCCTGGAGTGTACGTGAGCAGTTCTTC
CAWSVREQFF
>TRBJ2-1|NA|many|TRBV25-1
TGTGCCAGTTCTCGGGAACAGACCTACAATGAGCAGTTCTTC
CASSREQTYNEQFF
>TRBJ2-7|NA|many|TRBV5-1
TGCGCCAGCAGCTTTCGGGGCAACATGGGGAATTACGAGCAGTACTTC
CASSFRGNMGNYEQYF
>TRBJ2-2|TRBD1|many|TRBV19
TGTGCCAGTAGGATGGGACAGGGCGGTACCGGGGAGCTGTTTTTT
CASRMGQGGTGELFF
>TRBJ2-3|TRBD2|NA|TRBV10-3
TGTGCCATCAGTGAAGTAGCAACTAGCGGGAGGATGGCTAGCACAGATACGCAGTATTTT
CAISEVATSGRMASTDTQYF
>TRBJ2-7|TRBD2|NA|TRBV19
TGTGCTAGAGATTTGCTCGGGACTAGCGGGGGCTCCTACGAGCAGTACTTC
CARDLLGTSGGSYEQYF
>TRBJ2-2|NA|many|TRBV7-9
TGTGCCAGCAGCTTTAGCCGGGGCGCGAACACCGGGGAGCTGTTTTTT
CASSFSRGANTGELFF
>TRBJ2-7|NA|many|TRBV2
TGTGCCAGCCTTGGTTGGGGCTACGAGCAGTACTTC
CASLGWGYEQYF
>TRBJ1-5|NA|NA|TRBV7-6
TGTGCCAGCAGCTTAGCGGGCATAGGGCAGCCCCAGCATTTT
CASSLAGIGQPQHF
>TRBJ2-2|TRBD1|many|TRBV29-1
TGCAGCGGATGGACAGGGGGATCGAACACCGGGGAGCTGTTTTTT
CSGWTGGSNTGELFF
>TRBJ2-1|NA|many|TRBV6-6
TGTGCCAGCAGGCAAGCGGATAATGAGCAGTTCTTC
CASRQADNEQFF
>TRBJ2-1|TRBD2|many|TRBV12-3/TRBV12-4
TGTGCCAGCAGTCCCCCCGGGCGGGAGACTCTCAATGAGCAGTTCTTC
CASSPPGRETLNEQFF
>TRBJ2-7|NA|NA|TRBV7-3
TGTGCCAGCAGCCACGGGGGACCCTCCTACGAGCAGTACTTC
CASSHGGPSYEQYF
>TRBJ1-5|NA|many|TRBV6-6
TGTGCCAGCAGTTACGGTGGGGGCGCTGAGCCCCAGCATTTT
CASSYGGGAEPQHF
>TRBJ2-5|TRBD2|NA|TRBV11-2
TGTGCCACCGGACTAGCGGGAGCCCAAGAGACCCAGTACTTC
CATGLAGAQETQYF
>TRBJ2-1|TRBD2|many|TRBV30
TGTGCCTGGAGTGCGGCTAGCGGCAATGAGCAGTTCTTC
CAWSAASGNEQFF
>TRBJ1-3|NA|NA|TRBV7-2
TGTGCCAGCAGTAGGATGCGGCTCTCTGGAAACACCATACATTTT
CASSRMRLSGNTIHF
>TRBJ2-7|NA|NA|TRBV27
TGTGCCAGCAGTCGGTCCTTTACAACCTACGAGCAGTACTTC
CASSRSFTTYEQYF
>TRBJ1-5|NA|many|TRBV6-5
TGTGCCAGCAGAAGCAACAGGGATCTGCAGCCCCAGCATTTT
CASRSNRDLQPQHF
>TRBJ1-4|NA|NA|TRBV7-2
TGTGCCAGCAGCTCGCAGGCCCTAACTAATGAAAAACTGTTTTTT
CASSSQALTNEKLFF
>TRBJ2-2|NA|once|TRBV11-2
TGTGCCAGCAGCTTAGGGGCTAAGACCGGGGAGCTGTTTTTT
CASSLGAKTGELFF
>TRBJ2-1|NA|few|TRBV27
TGTGCCAGCAGCCCCACCCGGGCCGGCCCGTACAATGAGCAGTTCTTC
CASSPTRAGPYNEQFF
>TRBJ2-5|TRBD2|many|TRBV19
TGTGCCAGTAGTATAGAGACTAGCGGGACAAGAGAGACCCAGTACTTC
CASSIETSGTRETQYF
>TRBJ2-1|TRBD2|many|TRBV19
TGTGCCAGTAGTCCCCTCCGACTAGCGGGCCTCTCCTACAATGAGCAGTTCTTC
CASSPLRLAGLSYNEQFF
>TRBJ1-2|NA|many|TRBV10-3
TGTGCCATCAGTGAGAGGGCCGTGAGCTACACCTTC
CAISERAVSYTF
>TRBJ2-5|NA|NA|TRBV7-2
TGTGCCAGCAGCTTAGCCGGGCAGGAAACCGGATGGGAGACCCAGTACTTC
CASSLAGQETGWETQYF
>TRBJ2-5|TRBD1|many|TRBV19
TGTGCCAGTAGTATGACAGGGTTGGCCGGGGAGACCCAGTACTTC
CASSMTGLAGETQYF
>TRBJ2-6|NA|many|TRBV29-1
TGCAGCGTTACACTCCCCTCTGGGGCCAACGTCCTGACTTTC
CSVTLPSGANVLTF
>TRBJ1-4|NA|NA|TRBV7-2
TGTGCCAGTAGCCCAGGGGCTAATGAAAAACTGTCTTTT
CASSPGANEKLSF
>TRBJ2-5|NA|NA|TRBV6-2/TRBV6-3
TGTGCCAGCACCCCGATGTTTGATCGGCTATCGGAGACCCAGTACTTC
CASTPMFDRLSETQYF
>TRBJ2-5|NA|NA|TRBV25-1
TGTGCCAGCAGCGAAAACAGGGTAGGGCAAGAGACCCAGTACTTC
CASSENRVGQETQYF
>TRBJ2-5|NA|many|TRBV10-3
TGTGCCATCAGAGAAGGGGGGGAGACCCAGTACTTC
CAIREGGETQYF
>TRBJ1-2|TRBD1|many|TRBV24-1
TGTGCCACCAGTGATCCGACAGGGGAAGGGATCTATGGCTACACCTTC
CATSDPTGEGIYGYTF
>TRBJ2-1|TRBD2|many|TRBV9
TGTGCCAGCAGCGTAGAGGCTAGCGGGACCGACGAGCAGTTCTTC
CASSVEASGTDEQFF
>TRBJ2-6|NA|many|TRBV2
TGTGCCAGCAGTGAAGCGAACAGGCTAAGCTCTGGGGCCAACGTCCTGACTTTC
CASSEANRLSSGANVLTF
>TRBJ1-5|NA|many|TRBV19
TGTGCCAGTAGAGACCAGGGAATTCAGCCCCAGCATTTT
CASRDQGIQPQHF
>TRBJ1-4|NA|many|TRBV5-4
TGTGCCAGCAGCTTTGATTCTGAGACAAATGAAAAACTGTTTTTT
CASSFDSETNEKLFF
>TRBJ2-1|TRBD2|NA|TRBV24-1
TGTGCAACAAACCCGGGGACTAGCGTCCAGTTCTTC
CATNPGTSVQFF
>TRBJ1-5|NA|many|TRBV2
TGTGCCAGCAGCCCAGACAGGCGCAATCAGCCCCAGCATTTT
CASSPDRRNQPQHF
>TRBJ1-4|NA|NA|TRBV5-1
TGCGCCAGCAGCGTCCTTTCCGGCGGGGGCGGAGAAAAACTGTTTTTT
CASSVLSGGGGEKLFF
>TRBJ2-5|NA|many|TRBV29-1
TGCAGCGTTGTGGTGGGTGGGGGAGAGACCCAGTACTTC
CSVVVGGGETQYF
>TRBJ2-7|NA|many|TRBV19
TGTGCCAGTGGGACTGGTAGCCTAACCTACGAGCAGTACTTC
CASGTGSLTYEQYF
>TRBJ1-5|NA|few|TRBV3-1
TGTGCCAGCAGCCAAGAGCGGGGCGGGTTGAGCAATCAGCCCCAGCATTTT
CASSQERGGLSNQPQHF
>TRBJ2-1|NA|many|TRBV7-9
TGTGCCAGCAGCACCCCGGGACAAGAGCAGTTCTTC
CASSTPGQEQFF